A selection of T cell receptor beta chains follows, all from one sample in a study of neurological immune-mediated disorders. Via MiXCR, TCRdb re-called the 5' RACE reads, giving one row per CDR3 protein. The sample lists 55,000 to 65,000 distinct CDR3 sequences, roughly 10% occurring once. Input material: PBMCs. These receptor sequences come from a male donor with HTLV-1-associated myelopathy (HAM/TSP). The CDR3 runs from the conserved cysteine through the conserved F or W. A D gene is named only where the DNA matches it firmly. The size field is filled for only some rows; it gives once, few, many or a size class.

d_call	clone_size	v_call	j_call	cdr3_aa	cdr3_nt
-	many	TRBV30	TRBJ1-1	CAWIRRILPQNTEAFF	TGTGCCTGGATCCGACGGATATTACCACAGAACACTGAAGCTTTCTTT
-	many	TRBV25-1	TRBJ1-2	CASSESGGPFGYTF	TGTGCCAGCAGTGAATCCGGGGGGCCTTTTGGCTACACCTTC
-	many	TRBV7-9	TRBJ1-1	CASSLSWREAFF	TGTGCCAGCAGCTTATCGTGGCGGGAAGCTTTCTTT
-	many	TRBV5-1	TRBJ1-6	CASSPRVDSPLHF	TGCGCCAGCAGCCCCCGGGTTGATTCACCCCTCCACTTT
-	many	TRBV15	TRBJ2-7	CATSRDPKDEQYF	TGTGCCACCAGCAGAGATCCGAAGGACGAGCAGTACTTC
-	many	TRBV20-1	TRBJ1-1	CSAPDSRSTEAFF	TGCAGTGCACCTGACAGCCGCTCCACCGAAGCTTTCTTT
-	-	TRBV10-3	TRBJ2-7	CANSVGGDEQYF	TGTGCCAACTCAGTCGGCGGGGACGAACAGTACTTC
TRBD1	many	TRBV10-3	TRBJ2-7	CAISETSGQGIYEQYF	TGTGCCATCAGTGAGACCTCCGGACAGGGGATCTACGAGCAGTACTTC
TRBD1	many	TRBV5-1	TRBJ1-2	CASSLVGQGTNYGYTF	TGCGCCAGCAGCTTGGTAGGACAGGGAACCAACTATGGCTACACCTTC
-	many	TRBV20-1	TRBJ2-3	CSAPPGDSTDTQYF	TGCAGTGCTCCTCCGGGGGATAGCACAGATACGCAGTATTTT
TRBD2	many	TRBV18	TRBJ2-3	CASSKSGGGITDTQYF	TGTGCCAGCTCCAAGAGCGGCGGGGGAATCACAGATACGCAGTATTTT
-	many	TRBV20-1	TRBJ2-2	CSLGGGTGAGELFF	TGCAGCTTAGGAGGGGGCACCGGGGCCGGGGAGCTGTTTTTT
TRBD1	few	TRBV3-1	TRBJ1-2	CASSSGTVYGYTF	TGTGCCAGCAGCTCCGGGACAGTCTATGGCTACACCTTC
-	many	TRBV5-1	TRBJ2-3	CASSPQGFSTDTQYF	TGCGCCAGCAGCCCCCAGGGGTTTAGCACAGATACGCAGTATTTT
-	many	TRBV9	TRBJ2-6	CASSKQDPRAGANVLTF	TGTGCCAGCAGCAAACAGGACCCAAGGGCTGGGGCCAACGTCCTGACTTTC
TRBD1	many	TRBV28	TRBJ2-7	CASSLWRGLDEQYF	TGTGCCAGCAGTTTATGGAGGGGGCTGGACGAGCAGTACTTC
-	once	TRBV18	TRBJ2-2	CASSLQGSTWELFF	TGTGCCAGCTCACTACAGGGAAGTACCTGGGAGCTGTTTTTT
-	-	TRBV1	TRBJ1-2	CTSSQAHLHRDISGYTF	TGCACCAGCAGCCAAGCACATCTCCACCGGGACATCAGTGGCTACACCTTC
-	many	TRBV6-5	TRBJ1-1	CASSSLRLLNTEAFF	TGTGCCAGCAGTTCCCTCCGACTCCTTAACACTGAAGCTTTCTTT
-	many	TRBV18	TRBJ1-1	CASSPGHGTEAFF	TGTGCCAGCTCACCTGGGCACGGGACTGAAGCTTTCTTT
TRBD1	many	TRBV6-5	TRBJ2-7	CASSYRWDRETGEQYF	TGTGCCAGCAGTTACCGATGGGACAGGGAGACAGGGGAGCAGTACTTC
-	-	TRBV10-3	TRBJ2-7	CAISDPKFYEQYF	TGTGCCATCAGTGACCCGAAGTTCTACGAGCAGTACTTC
-	many	TRBV14	TRBJ1-5	CASSQGGWSNQPQHF	TGTGCCAGCAGCCAAGGGGGCTGGTCAAATCAGCCCCAGCATTTT
-	many	TRBV12-3/TRBV12-4	TRBJ1-5	CASSHNNQPQHF	TGTGCCAGCAGCCATAACAATCAGCCCCAGCATTTT
TRBD1	many	TRBV20-1	TRBJ1-4	CSAKDRGREKLFF	TGCAGTGCCAAAGACAGGGGGCGAGAAAAACTGTTTTTT
TRBD2	many	TRBV12-3/TRBV12-4	TRBJ2-5	CASSFGGVTYQETQYF	TGTGCCAGCAGTTTTGGGGGGGTGACGTACCAAGAGACCCAGTACTTC
-	-	TRBV20-1	TRBJ2-5	CSATRQEESQYF	TGCAGTGCTACCAGACAAGAGGAGAGCCAGTACTTC
-	many	TRBV5-1	TRBJ1-2	CASSLGGANYGYTF	TGCGCCAGCAGCTTGGGGGGCGCCAACTATGGCTACACCTTC
-	few	TRBV30	TRBJ1-5	CAWSPGGSNQPQHF	TGTGCCTGGAGCCCTGGGGGGAGCAATCAGCCCCAGCATTTT
TRBD1	many	TRBV5-1	TRBJ1-1	CASSRPQGTNTEAFF	TGCGCCAGCAGCAGGCCACAGGGGACCAACACTGAAGCTTTCTTT
TRBD1	many	TRBV7-9	TRBJ1-2	CASSFRGPYGYTF	TGTGCCAGCAGCTTCAGGGGGCCCTATGGCTACACCTTC
TRBD2	many	TRBV5-1	TRBJ2-1	CASSLTSGGPYNEQFF	TGCGCCAGCAGCTTAACTAGCGGGGGGCCTTACAATGAGCAGTTCTTC
-	many	TRBV4-3	TRBJ1-6	CASSQSPGPSNSPLHF	TGCGCCAGCAGCCAATCCCCCGGACCGTCGAATTCACCCCTCCACTTT
-	many	TRBV9	TRBJ2-7	CASSVGDRGTYEQYF	TGTGCCAGCAGCGTGGGGGACCGAGGGACCTACGAGCAGTACTTC
TRBD2	many	TRBV12-3/TRBV12-4	TRBJ2-3	CASSGTILPSDTQYF	TGTGCCAGCAGCGGGACTATCCTTCCGTCAGATACGCAGTATTTT
-	many	TRBV14	TRBJ1-6	CASSQHQGVNSPLHF	TGTGCCAGCAGCCAACATCAGGGTGTCAATTCACCCCTCCACTTT
-	many	TRBV6-5	TRBJ1-6	CASSYDPRDPNSPLHF	TGTGCCAGCAGTTACGATCCCCGAGACCCCAATTCACCCCTCCACTTT
-	many	TRBV7-2	TRBJ1-1	CASSLASTESTEAFF	TGTGCCAGCAGCTTAGCGTCTACAGAGAGCACTGAAGCTTTCTTT
-	many	TRBV30	TRBJ1-4	CAWRRDNEKLFF	TGTGCCTGGAGGAGGGACAATGAAAAACTGTTTTTT
TRBD2	many	TRBV28	TRBJ2-2	CASSLIGLAGDTGELFF	TGTGCCAGCAGTTTAATTGGTCTAGCGGGGGACACCGGGGAGCTGTTTTTT
-	many	TRBV6-2/TRBV6-3	TRBJ2-7	CASSNRLGYEQYF	TGTGCCAGCAGTAACAGGCTAGGCTACGAGCAGTACTTC
-	many	TRBV15	TRBJ2-7	CATSRDRNSYEQYF	TGTGCCACCAGCAGAGACAGGAACTCCTACGAGCAGTACTTC
-	many	TRBV6-1	TRBJ2-3	CASSEETRASTDTQYF	TGTGCCAGCAGTGAAGAGACGAGGGCTAGCACAGATACGCAGTATTTT
TRBD2	many	TRBV5-5	TRBJ2-3	CASREPGLAGADTQYF	TGTGCCAGCAGGGAACCGGGACTAGCGGGGGCAGATACGCAGTATTTT
-	many	TRBV7-8	TRBJ2-3	CASSLFGRPDTQYF	TGTGCCAGCAGCTTATTTGGCAGACCAGATACGCAGTATTTT
-	many	TRBV28	TRBJ1-5	CASSLLRKGGNQPQHF	TGTGCCAGCAGTTTACTTCGGAAAGGGGGCAATCAGCCCCAGCATTTT
-	many	TRBV5-5	TRBJ2-7	CASSLVAQWSYEQYF	TGTGCCAGCAGCTTGGTCGCGCAGTGGTCCTACGAGCAGTACTTC
TRBD1	many	TRBV12-3/TRBV12-4	TRBJ1-2	CASSYYQRTGSSYGYTF	TGTGCCAGCAGCTATTATCAAAGGACAGGTTCGAGCTATGGCTACACCTTC
TRBD2	many	TRBV5-1	TRBJ2-3	CASSTSGDGADTQYF	TGCGCCAGCAGCACCAGCGGGGACGGCGCAGATACGCAGTATTTT
-	many	TRBV12-3/TRBV12-4	TRBJ2-1	CASSLYRRVDEQFF	TGTGCCAGCAGTTTATACAGAAGGGTTGATGAGCAGTTCTTC
-	many	TRBV5-1	TRBJ1-4	CASSFGRSGEKLFF	TGCGCCAGCAGCTTCGGGCGTTCGGGTGAAAAACTGTTTTTT
TRBD1	many	TRBV20-1	TRBJ1-1	CSGMTGGKTEAFF	TGCAGTGGGATGACAGGGGGGAAGACTGAAGCTTTCTTT
-	many	TRBV19	TRBJ1-1	CASSIFGRNTEAFF	TGTGCCAGTAGTATTTTTGGGAGGAACACTGAAGCTTTCTTT
TRBD1	many	TRBV18	TRBJ2-5	CASSPDRGQGLETQYF	TGTGCCAGCTCACCTGACCGAGGACAGGGGCTGGAGACCCAGTACTTC
-	many	TRBV20-1	TRBJ1-1	CSAPKAGLNTEAFF	TGCAGTGCCCCAAAGGCAGGGCTGAACACTGAAGCTTTCTTT
TRBD1	many	TRBV7-2	TRBJ1-1	CASSRRTGGVKHTEAFF	TGTGCCAGCAGCCGCAGGACAGGGGGGGTAAAGCACACTGAAGCTTTCTTT
-	-	TRBV7-9	TRBJ2-2	CASSFEQGNTGELFF	TGTGCCAGCAGCTTCGAACAGGGGAACACCGGGGAGCTGTTTTTT
TRBD2	many	TRBV6-5	TRBJ2-1	CASIREAAYNEQFF	TGTGCCAGCATACGGGAGGCAGCCTACAATGAGCAGTTCTTC
TRBD2	many	TRBV15	TRBJ2-7	CATSRDLTSGGGRQYF	TGTGCCACCAGCAGAGATCTGACTAGCGGGGGGGGCAGGCAGTACTTC